This is a list of T cell receptor beta chains from one sample in a study of shared clonotypes between healthy human individuals. Clones were read by immunoSEQ multiplex PCR, and TCRdb kept only the in-frame ones, dropping some. Here the sample spans approximately 2.5 million clones, approximately 92% being singletons. Sample: naive CD4+ T cells sorted from blood. The receptors derive from a man between 18 and 35 years old in good health. Both conserved end residues are part of each CDR3. Each record gives: V gene, J gene, D gene, clone size, CDR3 protein, CDR3 DNA. A D gene is named only where the DNA matches it firmly. Size is stated for part of the rows, as once, few or many counts, or as a class when the clone is expanded.

v_call: TRBV7-9; j_call: TRBJ1-1; d_call: TRBD1; clone_size: few; cdr3_aa: CASSLGTGMNTEAFF; cdr3_nt: TGTGCCAGCAGCTTAGGGACAGGGATGAACACTGAAGCTTTCTTT
v_call: TRBV7-2; j_call: TRBJ2-1; d_call: -; clone_size: -; cdr3_aa: CASSLVSSYPDEQFF; cdr3_nt: TGTGCCAGCAGCTTAGTGTCGAGCTACCCCGATGAGCAGTTCTTC
v_call: TRBV4-3; j_call: TRBJ2-7; d_call: -; clone_size: -; cdr3_aa: CASSQDPGHSYEQYF; cdr3_nt: TGCGCCAGCAGCCAAGATCCGGGCCACTCCTACGAGCAGTACTTC
v_call: TRBV5-4; j_call: TRBJ2-1; d_call: TRBD2; clone_size: -; cdr3_aa: CASSFGGSGGNEQFF; cdr3_nt: TGTGCCAGCAGCTTTGGCGGGAGTGGTGGCAATGAGCAGTTCTTC
v_call: TRBV5-6; j_call: TRBJ2-7; d_call: TRBD2; clone_size: -; cdr3_aa: CASRLKTGRAHEQYF; cdr3_nt: TGTGCCAGCAGGTTAAAGACCGGGAGGGCCCACGAGCAGTACTTC
v_call: TRBV6-5; j_call: TRBJ1-3; d_call: -; clone_size: -; cdr3_aa: CASSYRDTNTIYF; cdr3_nt: TGTGCCAGCAGTTACCGGGACACTAACACCATATATTTT
v_call: TRBV7-9; j_call: TRBJ1-2; d_call: -; clone_size: once; cdr3_aa: CASSLDSSGGGYTF; cdr3_nt: TGTGCCAGCAGCTTAGACAGCTCGGGGGGTGGCTACACCTTC
v_call: TRBV19; j_call: TRBJ1-1; d_call: -; clone_size: -; cdr3_aa: CASKTGIGTEAFF; cdr3_nt: TGTGCCAGTAAAACCGGGATTGGCACTGAAGCTTTCTTT
v_call: TRBV30; j_call: TRBJ1-6; d_call: TRBD1; clone_size: -; cdr3_aa: CAWSVDRGNSPLHF; cdr3_nt: TGTGCCTGGAGTGTAGACAGGGGCAATTCACCCCTCCACTTT
v_call: TRBV18; j_call: TRBJ2-5; d_call: TRBD2; clone_size: -; cdr3_aa: CASSPVGLAIGETQYF; cdr3_nt: TGTGCCAGCTCACCGGTAGGACTAGCGATTGGGGAGACCCAGTACTTC
v_call: TRBV7-2; j_call: TRBJ1-1; d_call: -; clone_size: -; cdr3_aa: CASSPAGPIGTEAFF; cdr3_nt: TGTGCCAGCAGCCCCGCCGGGCCGATAGGGACTGAAGCTTTCTTT
v_call: TRBV30; j_call: TRBJ1-6; d_call: -; clone_size: -; cdr3_aa: CAWSIDRTSSSYNSPLHF; cdr3_nt: TGTGCCTGGAGCATAGACAGGACATCGAGCTCCTATAATTCACCCCTCCACTTT
v_call: TRBV2; j_call: TRBJ2-2; d_call: -; clone_size: -; cdr3_aa: CASILAVGTNTGELFF; cdr3_nt: TGTGCCAGCATATTAGCGGTGGGGACGAACACCGGGGAGCTGTTTTTT
v_call: TRBV29-1; j_call: TRBJ1-5; d_call: -; clone_size: -; cdr3_aa: CSVDRGGSLHF; cdr3_nt: TGCAGCGTTGACCGGGGGGGTAGTTTGCATTTT
v_call: TRBV5-1; j_call: TRBJ2-2; d_call: -; clone_size: -; cdr3_aa: CASSLAQNTGELFF; cdr3_nt: TGCGCCAGCAGCTTGGCTCAGAACACCGGGGAGCTGTTTTTT
v_call: TRBV4-1; j_call: TRBJ1-5; d_call: -; clone_size: -; cdr3_aa: CASSQDFPPGMQNQPQHF; cdr3_nt: TGCGCCAGCAGCCAAGATTTTCCCCCCGGGATGCAAAATCAGCCCCAGCATTTT